One sample yielded the 3 T cell receptor beta chains listed below, sequenced in a study of cytomegalovirus exposure and HLA in healthy donors. A multiplex PCR was run with 60 Vbeta primers and 13 Jbeta primers. Clones were read by immunoSEQ multiplex PCR, and TCRdb kept only the in-frame ones, dropping some. The table shows roughly 150,000 clones, with just over 75% occurring only once. Sequencing was done on a sample of PBMCs. Receptors originate from a woman aged 40 to 49 in good health and CMV-seronegative.

The chain joins TRBV5-1 to TRBJ2-5, with a tentative D call TRBD1 (7 bases). Germline assignment: CDR1 SGHRS and CDR2 YFSETQ. V lost 1 base and J 5 bases, leaving 12 bases between the germline ends. The CDR3 loop spans 14 amino acids. The CDR3 protein is CASSLRAGGETQYF. CDR3 DNA sequence: TGCGCCAGCAGCTTGAGGGCAGGGGGGGAGACCCAGTACTTC. The full variable domain, in which reference TRBV5-1 and TRBJ2-5 provide the parts outside the CDR3, is KAGVTQTPRYLIKTRGQQVTLSCSPISGHRSVSWYQQTPGQGLQFLFEYFSETQRNKGNFPGRFSGRQFSNSRSEMNVSTLELGDSALYLCASSLRAGGETQYFGPGTRLLVL.

This clone was found a few times. The J gene is TRBJ2-2, the V gene TRBV20-1; D gene ambiguous. The CDR3 runs to 11 residues. Germline values: CDR1 DFQATT, CDR2 SNEGSKA (reference sequence). Deletions cut 4 bases from V and 8 bases from J, with 8 bases between. In DNA, the CDR3 is TGCAGTGCTATCAACTCGGGGGAGCTGTTTTTT. It yields the protein CSAINSGELFF.

The chain uses TRBV10-3 and TRBJ2-5, with a weak D call TRBD1 (6 bases). V was shortened by 5 bases and J by 5 bases, with 15 bases between the two germline ends. Germline CDR1 is ENHRY and CDR2 is SYGVKD. The CDR3 has 14 amino acids. In DNA form, the CDR3 reads TGTGCCATCAGTCGGGCAGGGGCAGGGGAGACCCAGTACTTC. This codes for CAISRAGAGETQYF.